One and the same sample provided the 32 T cell receptor beta chains below, sequenced in a study of cytomegalovirus exposure and HLA in healthy donors. PCR amplification relied on 60 Vbeta primers (plus 13 Jbeta primers). Using immunoSEQ multiplex PCR, the repertoire was profiled, and TCRdb retains in-frame clones only, with some absent. The repertoire holds approximately 80,000 clones, approximately 74% seen once, with more than 20% in the top ten. Input material: PBMCs. The source is a young man in good health and CMV-seropositive.

V is TRBV11-3 and J is TRBJ2-7; 7 bases agree with TRBD1. Germline CDR1 SGHNT, CDR2 YENEEA. CDR3 length: 14 residues. Germline trimming cut 3 bases from V and 1 base from J; bases unmatched to any gene: 3. CDR3 DNA sequence: TGTGCCAGCAGCTTGGGCAGGGGGTCCTACGAGCAGTACTTC. Its protein product is CASSLGRGSYEQYF.

This chain joins TRBV7-7 and TRBJ2-5; D might be TRBD2 (6 bases). The CDR3 is 14 residues long. Between the trimmed V and J ends, which lost 1 base and 4 bases, there was a span of 10 bases. Germline CDR1 is SSHAT and CDR2 is FNYEAQ (reference sequence). The CDR3 bases are TGTGCCAGCAGCTTAGGAGGCGGGACAGAGACCCAGTACTTC. Translation: CASSLGGGTETQYF. The variable domain in full, with the rest retrieved from reference TRBV7-7 and TRBJ2-5, is GAGVSQSPRYKVTKRGQDVTLRCDPISSHATLYWYQQALGQGPEFLTYFNYEAQPDKSGLPSDRFSAERPEGSISTLTIQRTEQRDSAMYRCASSLGGGTETQYFGPGTRLLVL.

The chain combines TRBV28 with TRBJ1-5; unclear D gene. Per germline, CDR1 MDHEN and CDR2 SYDVKM. The CDR3 is made up of 13 amino acids. Trimming took 3 bases from V and 7 from J, leaving 10 bases between them. CDR3 DNA sequence: TGTGCCAGCAGTTTTTATGGGCCACAGCCCCAGCATTTT. Translated, it gives CASSFYGPQPQHF. Filled out from reference TRBV28 and TRBJ1-5, the complete variable domain reads DVKVTQSSRYLVKRTGEKVFLECVQDMDHENMFWYRQDPGLGLRLIYFSYDVKMKEKGDIPEGYSVSREKKERFSLILESASTNQTSMYLCASSFYGPQPQHFGDGTRLSIL.

In this sample, this clone turned up once. The chain has TRBV18 and TRBJ2-7; possible D gene TRBD2, 5 bases. V was shortened by 4 bases and J by 0 bases, with 19 bases between the two germline ends. This CDR3 is built from 17 residues. Germline assignment: CDR1 KGHSH and CDR2 LQKENI. CDR3 in DNA: TGTGCCAGCTCACAGAGCCCCAGCCAACTAGACTCCTACGAGCAGTACTTC. It encodes CASSQSPSQLDSYEQYF.

The chain employs TRBV4-1 and TRBJ1-2; no clear D gene. Germline V CDR1 and CDR2: MGHRA, YSYEKL. The CDR3 runs 11 residues. The V end was cut by 4 bases, the J end by 4 bases, with 4 bases between. In DNA form, the CDR3 reads TGCGCCAGCAGCCCGGGCTATGGCTACACCTTC. This codes for CASSPGYGYTF.

The chain combines TRBV2 with TRBJ2-1, with D perhaps matching TRBD2 (5 bases). CDR1 and CDR2 (germline): SNHLY, FYNNEI. This CDR3 comprises 11 residues. The V and J ends lost 6 bases and 9 bases respectively, with 9 bases between them. For the CDR3, the DNA is TGTGCCAGCAGCGAGGAGGCTGAGCAGTTCTTC. Translated: CASSEEAEQFF.

The chain carries TRBV5-4 and TRBJ2-1, with a tentative D call TRBD2 (7 bases). CDR3 length: 15 residues. The V gene lost 2 bases and the J gene lost 6 bases, with 15 bases spanning the gap. The germline V gene has CDR1 SGHNT and CDR2 YYREEE (reference sequence). CDR3 amino acids: CASSFFTGGSNEQFF. For the CDR3, the DNA is TGTGCCAGCAGCTTCTTCACGGGGGGCTCCAATGAGCAGTTCTTC.

Written as DNA, the CDR3 is TGTGCCAGCAGCTCCCTTGCGGGGTTTCGCACAGATACGCAGTATTTT. Encoded protein: CASSSLAGFRTDTQYF. This chain links TRBV7-9 with TRBJ2-3; possibly TRBD2 for D (6 bases). This CDR3 spans 16 amino acids. CDR1 is SEHNR and CDR2 is FQNEAQ in the germline V gene (reference sequence). Trimming shortened V by 4 bases and J by 1 base, and 15 bases separated the two germline ends.

The chain is built from TRBV9 and TRBJ1-5; D uncertain. The V gene lost 4 bases and the J gene lost 0 bases, with 11 bases spanning the gap. The CDR3 is 15 residues long. Per germline, CDR1 SGDLS and CDR2 YYNGEE. The CDR3: CASSPRENSNQPQHF. For the CDR3, the DNA is TGTGCCAGCAGCCCCCGCGAGAATAGCAATCAGCCCCAGCATTTT. Supplemented by reference TRBV9 and TRBJ1-5, the full variable domain reads DSGVTQTPKHLITATGQRVTLRCSPRSGDLSVYWYQQSLDQGLQFLIQYYNGEERAKGNILERFSAQQFPDLHSELNLSSLELGDSALYFCASSPRENSNQPQHFGDGTRLSIL.

V is TRBV10-3 and J is TRBJ1-2; 9 bases agree with TRBD1. CDR1 is ENHRY, CDR2 SYGVKD, per germline. The CDR3 runs 15 residues. With V trimmed by 8 bases and J by 1 base, 8 bases remained unmatched. This chain's CDR3 is CAIGPPGQGNYGYTF. The CDR3 bases are TGTGCCATCGGCCCCCCGGGACAGGGTAACTATGGCTACACCTTC.

The gene calls are TRBV7-3 and TRBJ2-6; 8 bases are shared with TRBD1. The ends lost 1 base at V and 1 base at J; junction bases unmatched: 3. Looked up from germline, CDR1 is SGHTA and CDR2 is FQGTGA. CDR3 length: 17 residues. The CDR3 spells CASSLIGQGSGANVLTF. CDR3 nucleotide sequence: TGTGCCAGCAGCTTAATAGGACAGGGTTCTGGGGCCAACGTCCTGACTTTC.

V is TRBV2 and J is TRBJ2-2, with TRBD1 identical over 11 bases. The V gene's germline CDR1 is SNHLY and CDR2 FYNNEI. CDR3 length: 15 amino acids. After removal of 4 bases from V and 5 bases from J, the junction contained 3 bases not matched to a gene. This CDR3 reads CASSGTGGMTGELFF. As DNA, the CDR3 is TGTGCCAGCAGTGGGACAGGGGGCATGACCGGGGAGCTGTTTTTT.

This sequence joins TRBV11-3 and TRBJ2-3; possibly TRBD1 for D (6 bases). V shed 0 bases and J shed 2 bases, with 12 bases lying between them. The CDR3 has 16 residues. The V gene's germline CDR1 is SGHNT and CDR2 YENEEA. The chain's CDR3 is CASSLDFGDNTDTQYF. Here the CDR3 DNA reads TGTGCCAGCAGCTTAGATTTCGGGGACAACACAGATACGCAGTATTTT.

This clone was picked up one time. The rearrangement uses TRBV5-1 and TRBJ2-1; 7 bases are shared with TRBD1. Germline V gives CDR1 SGHRS, CDR2 YFSETQ. This CDR3 has 15 amino acids. J lost 7 bases, V lost 1 base, and 8 bases had no gene match. The CDR3 is CASSLRQGKTNEQFF. In DNA form, the CDR3 reads TGCGCCAGCAGCTTGAGACAGGGCAAGACAAATGAGCAGTTCTTC.

The rearrangement joins TRBV25-1 to TRBJ2-2; 7 nucleotides agree with TRBD2. In germline, CDR1 is MGHDK, CDR2 SYGVNS. This CDR3 has 14 amino acids. V lost 6 bases and J lost 5; bases outside the gene matches: 6. This CDR3 is CASSGTTWTGELFF. The DNA of the CDR3 is TGTGCCAGCAGCGGGACTACCTGGACCGGGGAGCTGTTTTTT.

This clone has a handful of counts. This chain links TRBV25-1 with TRBJ1-4, with D perhaps TRBD1 (6 bases). The CDR3 sequence is 14 residues long. Trimming stripped 6 bases from V and 6 bases from J, with 14 bases between. Per the germline V gene, CDR1 is MGHDK and CDR2 is SYGVNS. This CDR3 reads CASSYRATDEKLFF. For the CDR3, the DNA is TGTGCCAGCAGCTACAGGGCCACGGATGAAAAACTGTTTTTT.

CDR3 sequence (DNA): TGCGCCAGCAGCATCCACTCCCAGGGGAACACTGAAGCTTTCTTT. Translation: CASSIHSQGNTEAFF. This rearrangement joins TRBV5-1 to TRBJ1-1; perhaps TRBD1 as D (5 bases). Trimming cost V 4 bases and J 1 base, with 14 bases left between them. The germline CDR1 and CDR2 sequences are SGHRS and YFSETQ. The CDR3 loop spans 15 amino acids.

This chain uses TRBV5-4 with TRBJ2-2, with TRBD1 as a possible D gene (5 bases). The CDR3 loop spans 13 amino acids. With 4 bases removed from V and 7 bases from J, the gap between germline ends came to 11 bases. Looked up from germline, CDR1 is SGHNT and CDR2 is YYREEE (reference sequence). The CDR3, as DNA: TGTGCCAGCAGCGCTGGACACCTCGGGGAGCTGTTTTTT. Protein sequence: CASSAGHLGELFF.

The chain couples TRBV18 to TRBJ1-4, with D tentatively TRBD1 (6 bases). Per the germline V gene, CDR1 is KGHSH and CDR2 is LQKENI. The CDR3 is 14 residues long. V was cut by 6 bases and J by 8 bases, with 16 bases left in between. CDR3 amino acids: CASSSSGDAEKLFF. CDR3 nucleotides: TGTGCCAGCTCGTCCTCAGGGGACGCGGAAAAACTGTTTTTT.

The chain uses TRBV25-1 and TRBJ2-7; the match to TRBD1 covers 12 bases. Germline CDR1 MGHDK, CDR2 SYGVNS. The length of the CDR3 is 15 residues. With V trimmed by 4 bases and J by 8 bases, 9 bases remained unmatched. The CDR3 coding sequence is TGTGCCAGCAGTGTATCCGCCGGGACAGGGGGCAAGCAGTACTTC. Protein: CASSVSAGTGGKQYF.

Only one count was recorded for this clone. The J gene is TRBJ1-5, the V gene TRBV4-1; D gene uncertain. The V and J ends lost 4 bases and 5 bases respectively, with 9 bases between them. The CDR3 sequence is 13 residues long. Looked up from germline, CDR1 is MGHRA and CDR2 is YSYEKL. The CDR3 nucleotides are TGCGCCAGCAGCCTACGGGGAGATCAGCCCCAGCATTTT. It yields the protein CASSLRGDQPQHF.

This chain uses TRBV19 with TRBJ1-1; D is possibly TRBD1 (5 bases). Trimming shortened V by 6 bases and J by 6 bases, and 11 bases separated the two germline ends. The CDR3 has 12 residues. Germline V gene data show CDR1 as LNHDA and CDR2 as SQIVND (reference sequence). The CDR3 protein is CASRSGESEAFF. CDR3 DNA: TGTGCCAGTAGGTCGGGGGAGTCTGAAGCTTTCTTT.

The rearrangement uses TRBV4-1 and TRBJ1-1, with a weak D call TRBD1 (6 bases). Per the germline V gene, CDR1 is MGHRA and CDR2 is YSYEKL. This CDR3 is built from 19 residues. The V and J ends lost 6 bases and 0 bases respectively, with 26 bases between them. The CDR3 DNA follows: TGCGCCAGCAGACCCGGGACACCCCGAGATCTAATAATGAACACTGAAGCTTTCTTT. This encodes CASRPGTPRDLIMNTEAFF.

The rearrangement joins TRBV5-6 to TRBJ1-4; TRBD1 matches at 8 bases. The CDR3 extends over 16 amino acids. V shed 4 bases and J 5 bases; nucleotides not matched to a gene: 10. CDR1 SGHDT and CDR2 YYEEEE come from the germline V gene. DNA for the CDR3: TGTGCCAGCAGCACCTTTGGACAGGGCCTAAATGAAAAACTGTTTTTT. Its protein product is CASSTFGQGLNEKLFF.

The chain has TRBV6-1 and TRBJ1-3; D remains ambiguous. Germline-derived CDR1 and CDR2 are MNHNS and SASEGT. V lost 2 bases and J lost 0, with 14 bases in between. The CDR3 is made up of 17 amino acids. CDR3 sequence reads: CASSEFAGDYSGNTIYF. The CDR3 region has the DNA TGTGCCAGCAGTGAATTCGCCGGGGATTACTCTGGAAACACCATATATTTT.

This clone was seen once. The rearrangement uses TRBV27 and TRBJ2-7; the match to TRBD1 covers 8 bases. With 6 bases clipped from V and 0 bases from J, the junction kept 19 bases outside the gene matches. CDR1 MNHEY and CDR2 SMNVEV come from the germline V gene (reference sequence). This CDR3 has 19 amino acids. DNA for the CDR3: TGTGCCAGCAGCGGACGGGCAGGGGGCCAAAGTTACCTCTCCTACGAGCAGTACTTC. Its translation: CASSGRAGGQSYLSYEQYF.

The gene calls are TRBV6-5 and TRBJ2-4; possible D gene TRBD1, 5 bases. V was clipped by 6 bases and J by 8 bases, with 11 bases between them. This CDR3 spans 12 amino acids. Germline CDR1 MNHEY, CDR2 SVGAGI. The CDR3 spells CASRARRDIQYF. The CDR3 region has the DNA TGTGCCAGCAGAGCCCGCAGGGACATTCAGTACTTC.

The chain combines TRBV7-8 with TRBJ1-1; D is possibly TRBD1 (5 bases). Per the germline V gene, CDR1 is SGHVS and CDR2 is FQNEAQ. V was shortened by 6 bases and J by 4 bases, with 15 bases between the two germline ends. The CDR3 is 14 amino acids. The CDR3 spells CASSNKQARTEAFF. In DNA form, the CDR3 reads TGTGCCAGCAGTAACAAACAGGCGCGCACTGAAGCTTTCTTT. The entire variable domain, with the rest obtained from reference TRBV7-8 and TRBJ1-1, is as follows: GAGVSQSPRYKVAKRGQDVALRCDPISGHVSLFWYQQALGQGPEFLTYFQNEAQLDKSGLPSDRFFAERPEGSVSTLKIQRTQQEDSAVYLCASSNKQARTEAFFGQGTRLTVV.

The chain combines TRBV5-6 with TRBJ2-1, with TRBD2 identical over 10 bases. V was pared by 2 bases and J by 4 bases, with 3 bases of the junction left unmatched. CDR3 length: 15 amino acids. In germline, CDR1 is SGHDT, CDR2 YYEEEE. The CDR3 DNA follows: TGTGCCAGCAGCTTACTAGCGGGGTTTTACAATGAGCAGTTCTTC. Protein: CASSLLAGFYNEQFF.

V gene TRBV29-1 combines with J gene TRBJ2-7; 13 bases agree with TRBD2. J gave up 7 bases and V 7 bases, and 7 bases lay outside the gene matches. CDR1 is SQVTM and CDR2 is ANQGSEA in the germline V gene. CDR3 length: 13 amino acids. The CDR3 DNA reads as TGCAGCGCTGGGACTAGCGGGAATGGGGAGCAGTACTTC. Its translation is CSAGTSGNGEQYF.

V usage is TRBV5-6 and J usage is TRBJ2-4, with D hard to call. CDR3 length: 14 amino acids. Germline CDR1 reads SGHDT; CDR2 reads YYEEEE. V shed 0 bases and J shed 3 bases, with 7 bases lying between them. The CDR3 DNA follows: TGTGCCAGCAGCTTGGGGTCGGGCAAAAACATTCAGTACTTC. It is translated as CASSLGSGKNIQYF.

This sequence joins TRBV25-1 and TRBJ2-3; 10 nucleotides agree with TRBD1. With V trimmed by 5 bases and J by 3 bases, 2 bases remained unmatched. The CDR3 extends over 14 amino acids. Germline CDR1 is MGHDK and CDR2 is SYGVNS. In nucleotides, the CDR3 is TGTGCCAGCAGTTGGACAGGGGGGACAGATACGCAGTATTTT. It translates to CASSWTGGTDTQYF.